Described below is a single T cell receptor (beta chain) sequence and its context. Its specificity is unknown. A read error may produce the germline difference seen at one junction end. The data originate from a study of molecular identifiers for immune sequencing clone quantification. Germline loops: CDR1 SGHVS, CDR2 FQNEAQ. This CDR3 spans 14 amino acids. A CD8+CD4-CCR7+CD45RA+ phenotype served as the sorting definition for naive CD8 T cells. MiXCR, applied by TCRdb to the PCR reads, yields one record per CDR3 protein. The sample has approximately 670,000 distinct CDR3 sequences; approximately 20% are singletons. General study points: Underestimation of highly expanded clone sizes could arise where identical TCR molecules share a barcode. Among effectors, clones above 20 RNA copies held over 98% of molecules; among naive cells, under 1%.

The sequenced material came from naive CD8+ T cells from blood, with Jurkat cell RNA spiked in. Noted subset: FACS-sorted CD8+CD4-CCR7+CD45RA+ naive T cells. This sequence originates from a human donor in good health. Some libraries in this study had Jurkat cell RNA spiked in. This rearrangement joins TRBV7-8 to TRBJ2-7, with D possibly being TRBD2 (5 bases). For the CDR3, the DNA is TGTGTCAGCAGCTTACCGGGGTTGGACTACGAGCAGTACTTC. This encodes CVSSLPGLDYEQYF.